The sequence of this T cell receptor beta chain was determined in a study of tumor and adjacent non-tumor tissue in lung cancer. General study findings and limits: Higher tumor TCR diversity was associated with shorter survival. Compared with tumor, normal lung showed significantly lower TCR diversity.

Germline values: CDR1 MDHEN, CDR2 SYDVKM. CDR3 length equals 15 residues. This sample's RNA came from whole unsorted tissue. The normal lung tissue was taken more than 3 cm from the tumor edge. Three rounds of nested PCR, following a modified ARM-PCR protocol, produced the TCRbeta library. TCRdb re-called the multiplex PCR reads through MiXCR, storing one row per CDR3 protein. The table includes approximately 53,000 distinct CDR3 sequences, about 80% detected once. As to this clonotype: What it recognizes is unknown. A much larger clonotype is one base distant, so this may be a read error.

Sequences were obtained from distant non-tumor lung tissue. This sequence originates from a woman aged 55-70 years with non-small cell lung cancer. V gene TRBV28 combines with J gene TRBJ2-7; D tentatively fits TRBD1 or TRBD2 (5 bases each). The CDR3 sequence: CATSLSGPSSYEQYF. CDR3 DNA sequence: TGTGCCACCAGTTTATCGGGACCGAGCTCCTACGAGCAGTACTTC. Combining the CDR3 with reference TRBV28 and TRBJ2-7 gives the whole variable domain DVKVTQSSRYLVKRTGEKVFLECVQDMDHENMFWYRQDPGLGLRLIYFSYDVKMKEKGDIPEGYSVSREKKERFSLILESASTNQTSMYLCATSLSGPSSYEQYFGPGTRLTVT.